A single sample gave rise to the 22 T cell receptor beta chains below, sequenced in a study of T-cell memory formation after mild COVID-19. MiXCR, applied by TCRdb to the 5' RACE reads, yields one record per CDR3 protein. The sample holds some 130,000 distinct CDR3 sequences; approximately 26% are singletons and the top ten take around a quarter. The specimen was PBMCs or a T cell subset sorted from them (not recorded which). The source of these receptors is an adult woman who had mild COVID-19 (a few samples of this study predate the infection). Cell type and time point are not known.

This clonotype has a handful of counts. This rearrangement joins TRBV5-1 to TRBJ1-2; TRBD1 is a possible D gene (6 bases). This CDR3 has 14 amino acids. V was clipped by 2 bases and J by 5 bases, with 13 bases between them. Germline CDR1 SGHRS, CDR2 YFSETQ. For the CDR3, the DNA is TGCGCCAGCAGCTTAGACAGGTCCCTATATGGCTACACCTTC. Residues: CASSLDRSLYGYTF.

This clonotype came up a few times. The chain uses TRBV4-1 and TRBJ1-2, with 12 bases aligning to TRBD1. The ends lost 1 base at V and 6 bases at J; junction bases unmatched: 3. Germline loops: CDR1 MGHRA, CDR2 YSYEKL. The CDR3 has 15 residues. As DNA, the CDR3 is TGCGCCAGCAGCCAAGTCGGGACAGGGGGCCATGGCTACACCTTC. This sequence encodes CASSQVGTGGHGYTF.

This chain links TRBV7-9 with TRBJ2-5, with D perhaps matching TRBD1 or TRBD2 (5 bases each). The V gene lost 4 bases and the J gene lost 9 bases, with 12 bases spanning the gap. CDR1 and CDR2 from the germline V gene are SEHNR and FQNEAQ (reference sequence). The CDR3 length is 12 residues. CDR3 nucleotides: TGTGCCAGCAGCTCAAGGGACCCAGCCCAGTACTTC. Amino acid sequence: CASSSRDPAQYF.

This clonotype turned up a few times. The rearrangement uses TRBV7-9 and TRBJ2-1, with 9 bases lining up with TRBD2. The CDR3 covers 17 residues. Germline values: CDR1 SEHNR, CDR2 FQNEAQ (reference sequence). V lost 4 bases, J lost 0 bases, and 7 bases stayed unmatched. The CDR3 DNA follows: TGTGCCAGCAGCTCGCCCGTTAGCGGGAGCTCCTACAATGAGCAGTTCTTC. Amino acids: CASSSPVSGSSYNEQFF.

This clonotype has at least ten counts. The V gene is TRBV6-4, the J gene TRBJ2-3; 8 positions match TRBD2. Germline V lookup: CDR1 MRHNA, CDR2 SNTAGT. The CDR3 length is 15 residues. V shed 0 bases, J shed 1 base, and the junction held 0 bases outside the gene matches. CDR3 sequence: CASSDSSGGTDTQYF. DNA of the CDR3: TGTGCCAGCAGTGACTCTAGCGGGGGCACAGATACGCAGTATTTT.

The genes are TRBV29-1 and TRBJ2-7, with D perhaps TRBD1 (5 bases). V lost 2 bases and J 4 bases, leaving 12 bases between the germline ends. In germline, CDR1 is SQVTM, CDR2 ANQGSEA. This CDR3 is 13 amino acids long. DNA for the CDR3: TGCAGCGTTGAATTGGACACCGGGTACGAGCAGTACTTC. Translating it yields CSVELDTGYEQYF.

This clonotype was counted only a few times. J is TRBJ2-2 and V is TRBV15, with 7 bases lining up with TRBD1. CDR1 and CDR2 from the germline V gene are LNHNV and YYDKDF (reference sequence). The CDR3 runs to 13 residues. V was clipped by 10 bases and J by 4 bases; unmatched bases: 6. This chain's CDR3 is CAIRTGRTGELFF. The CDR3 bases are TGTGCCATTCGGACAGGCCGCACCGGGGAGCTGTTTTTT.

This clonotype showed up just a few times. This chain uses TRBV2 with TRBJ1-2, with D unresolved. Trimming took off 3 bases at V and 6 bases at J, with 8 bases between the two ends. The CDR3 is 12 amino acids. Germline values: CDR1 SNHLY, CDR2 FYNNEI. The CDR3 sequence: CASSDTRNGYTF. As DNA, the CDR3 is TGTGCCAGCAGTGACACAAGAAATGGCTACACCTTC.

This clonotype occurred a few times. J is TRBJ2-7 and V is TRBV15, with D unclear. V shed 4 bases and J shed 3 bases, with 7 bases lying between them. Germline assignment: CDR1 LNHNV and CDR2 YYDKDF (reference sequence). The CDR3 runs 12 residues. The CDR3 coding sequence is TGTGCCACCAGCACGGACGTCTACGAGCAGTACTTC. Its translation is CATSTDVYEQYF.

The genes are TRBV5-1 and TRBJ2-7; TRBD2 is a possible D gene (6 bases). The CDR3 length is 15 residues. The germline gives CDR1 SGHRS, CDR2 YFSETQ. The V end lost 0 bases, the J end lost 5 bases, and 15 bases lay between the germline ends. CDR3 region: CASSLVAGILHEQYF. The CDR3 region has the DNA TGCGCCAGCAGCTTGGTTGCGGGGATCTTGCACGAGCAGTACTTC.

In its sample, this clonotype was seen a few times. The chain combines TRBV7-9 with TRBJ2-5; TRBD1 or TRBD2 may be the D gene (5 bases each). This CDR3 comprises 15 residues. Per germline, CDR1 SEHNR and CDR2 FQNEAQ (reference sequence). V lost 5 bases and J lost 1, with 14 bases in between. CDR3 sequence: CASSLLLGRQETQYF. CDR3 DNA: TGTGCCAGCAGCCTCCTTTTGGGACGCCAAGAGACCCAGTACTTC.

This chain connects TRBV30 to TRBJ2-1; perhaps TRBD1 as D (7 bases). Germline CDR1 and CDR2: GTSNPN and SVGIG (reference sequence). V lost 4 bases and J 10 bases, leaving 20 bases between the germline ends. The CDR3 covers 14 residues. In nucleotides, the CDR3 is TGTGCCTGGATAGGGGGGCCAGCGACAGGGGAGCAGTTCTTC. It specifies CAWIGGPATGEQFF.

The chain recombines TRBV15 with TRBJ1-3; D is undetermined. Trimming stripped 0 bases from V and 5 bases from J, with 14 bases between. There are 16 residues in the CDR3. The germline CDR1 and CDR2 sequences are LNHNV and YYDKDF (reference sequence). CDR3 nucleotides: TGTGCCACCAGCAGAGAGGGGTCGGAGTGGAGAAACACCATATATTTT. Translated, it gives CATSREGSEWRNTIYF.

This clonotype was seen a handful of times. The V gene is TRBV29-1, the J gene TRBJ2-2, with D perhaps matching TRBD1 (5 bases). Trimming pared 4 bases from V and 4 bases from J, leaving 10 bases between. The germline V gene has CDR1 SQVTM and CDR2 ANQGSEA. This CDR3 region has 13 residues. The CDR3 sequence: CSVVDSVTGELFF. The CDR3 coding sequence is TGCAGCGTTGTTGACAGTGTCACCGGGGAGCTGTTTTTT.

The CDR3 is CASSPWSGYYEQYF. Here the CDR3 DNA reads TGTGCCAGCAGCCCCTGGAGCGGTTACTACGAGCAGTACTTC. The chain is built from TRBV3-1 and TRBJ2-7, with D possibly being TRBD2 (5 bases). Trimming stripped 4 bases from V and 3 bases from J, with 13 bases between. The CDR3 extends over 14 amino acids. Germline-derived CDR1 and CDR2 are LGHDT and YNNKEL (reference sequence).

This clonotype was detected a few times. This chain joins TRBV15 and TRBJ2-3, with 9 bases matching TRBD1. The CDR3 spans 14 residues. Germline V lookup: CDR1 LNHNV, CDR2 YYDKDF (reference sequence). After removal of 3 bases from V and 4 bases from J, the junction contained 2 bases not matched to a gene. The chain's CDR3 is CATSRDRGADTQYF. CDR3 DNA sequence: TGTGCCACCAGCAGGGACAGGGGCGCAGATACGCAGTATTTT.

This clonotype showed up just a few times. The genes are TRBV11-2 and TRBJ2-7; D is possibly TRBD2 (6 bases). CDR3 size: 14 residues. Germline V gene sequence: CDR1 SGHAT, CDR2 FQNNGV. V was clipped by 5 bases and J by 2 bases, with 13 bases between them. This chain's CDR3 is CASSHPAGPYEQYF. The CDR3 bases are TGTGCCAGCAGCCACCCCGCGGGACCCTACGAGCAGTACTTC.

This clonotype was detected only a few times. The J gene is TRBJ2-7, the V gene TRBV24-1, with TRBD2 as a possible D gene (5 bases). The CDR3 contains 13 residues. Germline assignment: CDR1 KGHDR and CDR2 SFDVKD. V lost 2 bases and J 7 bases, leaving 11 bases between the germline ends. This CDR3 is CATSDSSTGEQYF. The CDR3 bases are TGTGCCACCAGTGATTCCAGTACGGGGGAGCAGTACTTC.

The V call is TRBV4-1, the J call TRBJ2-1, with 9 bases identical to TRBD1. This CDR3 has 16 residues. Trimming removed 1 base from V and 9 bases from J; junction bases left unmatched: 10. Germline lookup yields CDR1 MGHRA and CDR2 YSYEKL. CDR3 in amino acids: CASSQVVGQGQGEQFF. The CDR3 DNA sequence: TGCGCCAGCAGCCAAGTTGTGGGACAGGGCCAAGGTGAGCAGTTCTTC.

The chain is built from TRBV30 and TRBJ2-7; TRBD2 might be the D (5 bases). The CDR3 is 11 residues long. V gave up 1 base and J gave up 6 bases, with 7 bases separating them. Germline V lookup: CDR1 GTSNPN, CDR2 SVGIG (reference sequence). This CDR3 reads CAWSAGLEQYF. The CDR3 DNA follows: TGTGCCTGGAGTGCCGGACTCGAGCAGTACTTC.

This chain links TRBV3-1 with TRBJ2-2, with TRBD2 identical over 12 bases. V lost 4 bases and J lost 4; bases outside the gene matches: 13. Germline-derived CDR1 and CDR2 are LGHDT and YNNKEL (reference sequence). This CDR3 spans 19 amino acids. In DNA form, the CDR3 reads TGTGCCAGCAGCCGTGATAGGACTAGCGGGGAAAGGCCCACCGGGGAGCTGTTTTTT. Protein product: CASSRDRTSGERPTGELFF.

The chain is built from TRBV6-5 and TRBJ2-3, with 8 nucleotides matching TRBD2. The CDR3 length is 15 residues. Germline values: CDR1 MNHEY, CDR2 SVGAGI. The V and J ends lost 0 bases and 6 bases, in that order; junction bases with no gene match: 5. Written as DNA, the CDR3 is TGTGCCAGCAGTTACTCGCCTCGCGGGGGGGATACGCAGTATTTT. It is translated as CASSYSPRGGDTQYF.